This entry lists 18 T cell receptor beta chains sequenced from one sample in a study of cytomegalovirus exposure and HLA in healthy donors. Researchers ran the PCR with 60 Vbeta and 13 Jbeta primers. The data were produced by immunoSEQ multiplex PCR, yet TCRdb's version contains in-frame clones alone and is incomplete. The sample has approximately 140,000 clones, 80% to 85% seen once. What was sequenced was PBMCs. The receptors come from a male donor in good health and CMV-seropositive.

The chain is built from TRBV5-6 and TRBJ2-1; tentatively, D is TRBD1 (6 bases). Trimming took off 4 bases at V and 4 bases at J, with 15 bases between the two ends. This CDR3 is built from 15 residues. Germline CDR1 SGHDT, CDR2 YYEEEE. CDR3 sequence: CASSRTVEEYNEQFF. As DNA, the CDR3 is TGTGCCAGCAGCAGGACAGTCGAGGAATACAATGAGCAGTTCTTC. Full variable domain (rest looked up from reference TRBV5-6 and TRBJ2-1): DAGVTQSPTHLIKTRGQQVTLRCSPKSGHDTVSWYQQALGQGPQFIFQYYEEEERQRGNFPDRFSGHQFPNYSSELNVNALLLGDSALYLCASSRTVEEYNEQFFGPGTRLTVL.

V is TRBV6-1 and J is TRBJ1-3; D perhaps matches TRBD1 (5 bases). In germline, CDR1 is MNHNS, CDR2 SASEGT. V lost 6 bases to trimming and J lost 0 bases, with 12 bases between them. The length of the CDR3 is 15 residues. This CDR3 is CASSAQANSGNTIYF. The CDR3 bases are TGTGCCAGCAGCGCACAGGCAAACTCTGGAAACACCATATATTTT.

This clone has more than one count but fewer than ten. V gene TRBV5-4 combines with J gene TRBJ2-5; 11 nucleotides line up with TRBD2. The DNA end lines up better with TRBJ2-7; the J call may be wrong. Germline-derived CDR1 and CDR2 are SGHNT and YYREEE (reference sequence). CDR3 length: 17 amino acids. The CDR3 spells CASSPTIGLAGSYEQYF. DNA of the CDR3: TGTGCCAGCAGCCCGACCATTGGACTAGCGGGCTCCTACGAGCAGTACTTC.

Comment on this clone: A read error may account for a junction end that differs from germline. Other DNA sequences within the sample encode an identical CDR3. The rearrangement joins TRBV7-9 to TRBJ2-1, with 7 bases that match TRBD1. CDR1 is SEHNR, CDR2 FQNEAQ, per germline (reference sequence). The CDR3 covers 15 residues. The CDR3 DNA sequence: TGTGCCAGCGAGGGGGCCCCCTTTTCCTACAATGAACAGTTCTTC. Translated, it gives CASEGAPFSYNEQFF.

This chain uses TRBV15 with TRBJ2-1, with D possibly being TRBD1 (5 bases). Trimming took off 5 bases at V and 6 bases at J, with 17 bases between the two ends. The CDR3 length is 15 residues. Germline V lookup: CDR1 LNHNV, CDR2 YYDKDF (reference sequence). CDR3 nucleotide sequence: TGTGCCACCAGCGGCCGAACAGGCGCTTTCAATGAGCAGTTCTTC. Its protein is CATSGRTGAFNEQFF. Variable domain in full (rest from reference TRBV15 and TRBJ2-1): DAMVIQNPRYQVTQFGKPVTLSCSQTLNHNVMYWYQQKSSQAPKLLFHYYDKDFNNEADTPDNFQSRRPNTSFCFLDIRSPGLGDTAMYLCATSGRTGAFNEQFFGPGTRLTVL.

The chain joins TRBV29-1 to TRBJ2-4; D might be TRBD1 (5 bases). The CDR3 contains 14 residues. Germline V gene lookup returns CDR1 SQVTM and CDR2 ANQGSEA. Between the trimmed V and J ends, which lost 6 bases and 0 bases, there was a span of 12 bases. The CDR3 protein is CSVRQRLAKNIQYF. The CDR3 nucleotides read TGCAGCGTCCGACAGAGACTAGCCAAAAACATTCAGTACTTC.

The chain combines TRBV6-5 with TRBJ1-2; D gene unclear. The CDR3 consists of 12 residues. V gave up 6 bases and J gave up 4 bases, with 9 bases separating them. In germline, CDR1 is MNHEY, CDR2 SVGAGI. CDR3 bases: TGTGCCAGCAGGGACGGGGTCTATGGCTACACCTTC. It specifies CASRDGVYGYTF.

The CDR3 loop is CASSIWGQGTRGANVLTF. For the CDR3, the DNA is TGTGCCAGTAGTATATGGGGACAGGGGACGCGAGGGGCCAACGTCCTGACTTTC. V usage is TRBV19 and J usage is TRBJ2-6, with 10 nucleotides matching TRBD1. The CDR3 has 18 residues. J lost 4 bases, V lost 2 bases, and 8 bases had no gene match. CDR1 LNHDA and CDR2 SQIVND come from the germline V gene (reference sequence). Full variable domain (remainder filled in from reference TRBV19 and TRBJ2-6): DGGITQSPKYLFRKEGQNVTLSCEQNLNHDAMYWYRQDPGQGLRLIYYSQIVNDFQKGDIAEGYSVSREKKESFPLTVTSAQKNPTAFYLCASSIWGQGTRGANVLTFGAGSRLTVL.

This clone was seen once. The chain combines TRBV6-5 with TRBJ2-3, with TRBD1 matching 10 bases. CDR3 length: 15 residues. Looked up from germline, CDR1 is MNHEY and CDR2 is SVGAGI. The junction had 5 bases not matched to a gene; V was cut back by 6 bases and J by 2 bases. CDR3 sequence: CASRTGGGFTDTQYF. The CDR3 bases are TGTGCCAGCAGGACAGGGGGCGGATTCACAGATACGCAGTATTTT.

The chain joins TRBV5-4 to TRBJ2-5; weak D call: TRBD2 (6 bases). The DNA matches TRBJ2-7 better at its end, which makes the J call doubtful. The germline CDR1 and CDR2 sequences are SGHNT and YYREEE (reference sequence). The CDR3 length is 11 residues. The CDR3 reads CASSSGTEQYF. DNA for the CDR3: TGTGCCAGCAGTAGCGGAACCGAGCAGTACTTC.

J is TRBJ2-2 and V is TRBV5-6; maybe TRBD1 (5 bases). Trimming left V 0 bases short and J 5 bases short, with 8 bases between. CDR1 and CDR2 (germline): SGHDT, YYEEEE. This CDR3 spans 14 amino acids. CDR3 amino acids: CASSLVKGTGELFF. The CDR3 bases are TGTGCCAGCAGCTTGGTCAAGGGGACCGGGGAGCTGTTTTTT.

A remark on this clone: The sample carries other DNA sequences with the same CDR3. The chain combines TRBV9 with TRBJ2-5; possibly TRBD2 for D (5 bases). Trimming pared 3 bases from V and 1 base from J, leaving 10 bases between. The CDR3 has 14 amino acids. The germline V gene has CDR1 SGDLS and CDR2 YYNGEE. CDR3 sequence (DNA): TGTGCCAGCAGCGACGGGATACCCCAAGAGACCCAGTACTTC. It yields the protein CASSDGIPQETQYF.

The chain recombines TRBV6-5 with TRBJ1-1, with a possible D match to TRBD1 (5 bases). This CDR3 has 14 residues. The V end lost 6 bases, the J end lost 4 bases, and 15 bases lay between the germline ends. In germline, CDR1 is MNHEY, CDR2 SVGAGI. CDR3 amino acids: CASSRYDSPTEAFF. In DNA, the CDR3 is TGTGCCAGCAGCCGCTATGACAGTCCCACTGAAGCTTTCTTT.

The chain recombines TRBV19 with TRBJ2-3; 8 bases match TRBD1. The CDR3 contains 13 residues. CDR1 is LNHDA and CDR2 is SQIVND in the germline V gene (reference sequence). Germline trimming cut 5 bases from V and 6 bases from J; bases unmatched to any gene: 4. The CDR3 sequence is CASSFGQGDTQYF. The CDR3 nucleotides read TGTGCCAGTAGTTTTGGACAGGGCGATACGCAGTATTTT. Supplemented by reference TRBV19 and TRBJ2-3, the full variable domain reads DGGITQSPKYLFRKEGQNVTLSCEQNLNHDAMYWYRQDPGQGLRLIYYSQIVNDFQKGDIAEGYSVSREKKESFPLTVTSAQKNPTAFYLCASSFGQGDTQYFGPGTRLTVL.

The chain employs TRBV2 and TRBJ1-5, with 11 bases lining up with TRBD1. Trimming removed 4 bases from V and 6 bases from J; junction bases left unmatched: 11. The CDR3 is made up of 17 amino acids. Germline-derived CDR1 and CDR2 are SNHLY and FYNNEI. CDR3 residues: CASSGPKDRGRVQPQHF. Written as DNA, the CDR3 is TGTGCCAGCAGTGGACCGAAGGACAGGGGGCGAGTTCAGCCCCAGCATTTT.

The rearrangement links TRBV7-2 to TRBJ2-2; possibly TRBD1 for D (6 bases). V lost 2 bases, J lost 3 bases, and 10 bases lay in between. This CDR3 comprises 15 residues. The germline V gene has CDR1 SGHTA and CDR2 FQGNSA. The CDR3 protein is CASSLKQGYTGELFF. CDR3 coding DNA: TGTGCCAGCAGCTTAAAACAGGGATACACCGGGGAGCTGTTTTTT.

This clone was counted many times. The chain links TRBV6-4 to TRBJ2-3; TRBD2 agrees at 8 bases. This CDR3 is 13 amino acids long. Germline assignment: CDR1 MRHNA and CDR2 SNTAGT. Unmatched junction bases numbered 0, after V lost 4 bases and J lost 3 bases. The CDR3 DNA is TGTGCCAGCAGTGCTAGCGGGACAGATACGCAGTATTTT. Residues: CASSASGTDTQYF.

V is TRBV29-1 and J is TRBJ2-2; TRBD1 agrees at 9 bases. Looked up from germline, CDR1 is SQVTM and CDR2 is ANQGSEA. V lost 4 bases and J lost 0; bases outside the gene matches: 3. This CDR3 spans 15 amino acids. CDR3 sequence (DNA): TGCAGCGTTGCCGGGGACAGGGCGAACACCGGGGAGCTGTTTTTT. It encodes CSVAGDRANTGELFF.